Listed here are 8 T cell receptor beta chains from one sample, sequenced in a study of blood T cell repertoires in COVID-19. Method: immunoSEQ multiplex PCR; TCRdb's copy keeps in-frame clones and lacks some. The sample lists some 45,000 clones, more than 75% occurring once. Input material: peripheral blood. Every receptor here comes from a man between 65 and 80 years old with acute or convalescent COVID-19.

The chain combines TRBV5-1 with TRBJ1-1; D unclear. Per germline, CDR1 SGHRS and CDR2 YFSETQ. The CDR3 length is 14 residues. Between the trimmed V and J ends, which lost 0 bases and 5 bases, there was a span of 11 bases. This CDR3 reads CASSLELTGTEAFF. The CDR3 bases are TGCGCCAGCAGCTTGGAACTTACGGGGACTGAAGCTTTCTTT.

Only one count was recorded for this clone. The chain employs TRBV5-1 and TRBJ1-1, with D perhaps TRBD1 (6 bases). Looked up from germline, CDR1 is SGHRS and CDR2 is YFSETQ. This CDR3 is 14 amino acids long. Trimming left V 0 bases short and J 1 base short, with 7 bases between. CDR3 sequence (DNA): TGCGCCAGCAGCTTGGAGGGGGAGAACACTGAAGCTTTCTTT. This codes for CASSLEGENTEAFF. Full variable domain (missing parts from reference TRBV5-1 and TRBJ1-1): KAGVTQTPRYLIKTRGQQVTLSCSPISGHRSVSWYQQTPGQGLQFLFEYFSETQRNKGNFPGRFSGRQFSNSRSEMNVSTLELGDSALYLCASSLEGENTEAFFGQGTRLTVV.

V usage is TRBV2 and J usage is TRBJ2-5; D may be TRBD2 (5 bases). V was clipped by 1 base and J by 5 bases, with 17 bases between them. Germline CDR1 is SNHLY and CDR2 is FYNNEI. The CDR3 is made up of 16 amino acids. The CDR3 DNA sequence: TGTGCCAGCAGTGAAGGAGCGGCAGCCCTGGGGGAGACCCAGTACTTC. Its translation is CASSEGAAALGETQYF.

The chain couples TRBV7-9 to TRBJ1-2; 8 positions match TRBD1. Germline lookup yields CDR1 SEHNR and CDR2 FQNEAQ (reference sequence). Trimming cost V 5 bases and J 0 bases; bases outside gene matches: 8. The CDR3 covers 16 residues. CDR3 DNA sequence: TGTGCCAGCAGCGCATATGGACAGGGAACTAACTATGGCTACACCTTC. Translation: CASSAYGQGTNYGYTF. The whole variable domain, filled in from reference TRBV7-9 and TRBJ1-2, reads DTGVSQNPRHKITKRGQNVTFRCDPISEHNRLYWYRQTLGQGPEFLTYFQNEAQLEKSRLLSDRFSAERPKGSFSTLEIQRTEQGDSAMYLCASSAYGQGTNYGYTFGSGTRLTVV.

The J gene is TRBJ1-1, the V gene TRBV28; TRBD1 matches 11 bases. Looked up from germline, CDR1 is MDHEN and CDR2 is SYDVKM. The CDR3 is 17 amino acids. J was trimmed by 5 bases and V by 8 bases; bases with no gene match: 16. The CDR3: CASGGPGTGGRGTEAFF. Written as DNA, the CDR3 is TGTGCCAGCGGTGGTCCCGGGACAGGGGGAAGAGGGACTGAAGCTTTCTTT.

This chain links TRBV6-5 with TRBJ1-1; the D is unclear. This CDR3 contains 13 residues. Germline loops: CDR1 MNHEY, CDR2 SVGAGI. The germline V and J ends were trimmed by 0 bases and 6 bases, with 8 bases remaining between them. The CDR3 here is CASSYSGRAEAFF. CDR3 DNA: TGTGCCAGCAGTTACTCAGGGAGGGCTGAAGCTTTCTTT.

J is TRBJ1-1 and V is TRBV5-1; D not resolved. The CDR3 is 14 amino acids. CDR1 is SGHRS, CDR2 YFSETQ, per germline. Trimming took 4 bases from V and 5 from J, leaving 15 bases between them. The chain's CDR3 is CASSPRMRATEAFF. The CDR3 DNA sequence: TGCGCCAGCAGCCCTCGTATGAGGGCTACTGAAGCTTTCTTT.

The J gene is TRBJ1-1, the V gene TRBV7-9; 10 bases fit TRBD1. The germline V gene has CDR1 SEHNR and CDR2 FQNEAQ (reference sequence). The CDR3 is 15 amino acids. V lost 8 bases and J lost 11; bases outside the gene matches: 17. The CDR3 region is CASGPNSGTGESAFF. CDR3 in DNA: TGTGCCAGCGGACCTAATTCCGGGACAGGGGAAAGCGCTTTCTTT. The full variable domain, with the rest looked up from reference TRBV7-9 and TRBJ1-1, is DTGVSQNPRHKITKRGQNVTFRCDPISEHNRLYWYRQTLGQGPEFLTYFQNEAQLEKSRLLSDRFSAERPKGSFSTLEIQRTEQGDSAMYLCASGPNSGTGESAFFGQGTRLTVV.